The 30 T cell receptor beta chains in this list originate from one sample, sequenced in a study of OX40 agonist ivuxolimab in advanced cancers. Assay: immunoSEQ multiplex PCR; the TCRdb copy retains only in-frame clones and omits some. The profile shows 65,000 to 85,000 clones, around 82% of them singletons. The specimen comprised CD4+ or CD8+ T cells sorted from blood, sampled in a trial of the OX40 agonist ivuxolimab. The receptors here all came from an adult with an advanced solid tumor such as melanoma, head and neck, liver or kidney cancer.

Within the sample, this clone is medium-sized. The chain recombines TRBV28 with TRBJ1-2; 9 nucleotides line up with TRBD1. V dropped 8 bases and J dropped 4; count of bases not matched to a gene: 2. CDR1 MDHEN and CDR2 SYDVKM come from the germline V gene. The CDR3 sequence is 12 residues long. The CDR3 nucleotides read TGTGCCAGCGGGGACAGGGTCTATGGCTACACCTTC. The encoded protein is CASGDRVYGYTF.

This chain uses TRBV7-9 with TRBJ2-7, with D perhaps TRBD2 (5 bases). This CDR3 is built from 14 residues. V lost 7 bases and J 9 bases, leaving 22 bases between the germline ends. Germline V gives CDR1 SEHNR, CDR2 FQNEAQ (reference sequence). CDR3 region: CASTQGKGAVGQYF. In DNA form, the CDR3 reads TGTGCCAGCACCCAAGGGAAGGGAGCAGTCGGGCAGTACTTC.

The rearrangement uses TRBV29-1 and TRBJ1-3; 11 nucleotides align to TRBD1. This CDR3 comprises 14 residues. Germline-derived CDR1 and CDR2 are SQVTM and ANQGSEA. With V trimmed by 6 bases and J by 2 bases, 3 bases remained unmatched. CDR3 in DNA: TGCAGCGTCGCGGGACAGGGGGCTGGAAACACCATATATTTT. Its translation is CSVAGQGAGNTIYF. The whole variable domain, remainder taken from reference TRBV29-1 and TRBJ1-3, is SAVISQKPSRDICQRGTSLTIQCQVDSQVTMMFWYRQQPGQSLTLIATANQGSEATYESGFVIDKFPISRPNLTFSTLTVSNMSPEDSSIYLCSVAGQGAGNTIYFGEGSWLTVV.

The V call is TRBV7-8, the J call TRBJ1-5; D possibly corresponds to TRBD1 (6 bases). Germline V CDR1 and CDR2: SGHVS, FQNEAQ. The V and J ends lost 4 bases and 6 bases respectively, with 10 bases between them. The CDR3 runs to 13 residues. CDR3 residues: CASSYREGQPQHF. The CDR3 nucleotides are TGTGCCAGCAGCTACAGGGAAGGTCAGCCCCAGCATTTT.

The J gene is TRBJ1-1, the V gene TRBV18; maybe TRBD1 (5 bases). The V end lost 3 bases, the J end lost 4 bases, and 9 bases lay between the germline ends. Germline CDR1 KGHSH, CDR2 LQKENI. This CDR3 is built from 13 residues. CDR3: CASSPTGFTEAFF. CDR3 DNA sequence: TGTGCCAGCTCACCCACAGGCTTCACTGAAGCTTTCTTT.

The CDR3 is CASRNPGQGAYEQYF. The CDR3, as DNA: TGTGCCAGCAGGAACCCGGGACAGGGGGCTTACGAGCAGTACTTC. This chain connects TRBV7-3 to TRBJ2-7, with TRBD1 identical over 12 bases. The CDR3 is made up of 15 amino acids. Germline CDR1 is SGHTA and CDR2 is FQGTGA. Losses at the gene ends were 6 bases for V and 4 bases for J; bases not matched to a gene: 7.

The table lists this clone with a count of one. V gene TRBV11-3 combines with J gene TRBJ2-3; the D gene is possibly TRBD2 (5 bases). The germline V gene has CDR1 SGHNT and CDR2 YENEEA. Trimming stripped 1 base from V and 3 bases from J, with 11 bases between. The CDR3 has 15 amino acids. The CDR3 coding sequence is TGTGCCAGCAGCTTAGGTAGTAGCGTGACAGATACGCAGTATTTT. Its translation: CASSLGSSVTDTQYF. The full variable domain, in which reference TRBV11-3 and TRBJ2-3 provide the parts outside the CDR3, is EAGVVQSPRYKIIEKKQPVAFWCNPISGHNTLYWYLQNLGQGPELLIRYENEEAVDDSQLPKDRFSAERLKGVDSTLKIQPAELGDSAVYLCASSLGSSVTDTQYFGPGTRLTVL.

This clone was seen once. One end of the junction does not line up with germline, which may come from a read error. CDR3 residues: CASSLARISGNTIYF. Here the CDR3 DNA reads TGTGCCAGCAGCCTAGCACGGATTTCTGGAAACACCATATATTTT. The chain carries TRBV7-8 and TRBJ1-3; no reliable D call. The CDR3 is made up of 15 amino acids. Germline V gene data show CDR1 as SGHVS and CDR2 as FQNEAQ. Full variable domain (rest looked up from reference TRBV7-8 and TRBJ1-3): GAGVSQSPRYKVAKRGQDVALRCDPISGHVSLFWYQQALGQGPEFLTYFQNEAQLDKSGLPSDRFFAERPEGSVSTLKIQRTQQEDSAVYLCASSLARISGNTIYFGEGSWLTVV.

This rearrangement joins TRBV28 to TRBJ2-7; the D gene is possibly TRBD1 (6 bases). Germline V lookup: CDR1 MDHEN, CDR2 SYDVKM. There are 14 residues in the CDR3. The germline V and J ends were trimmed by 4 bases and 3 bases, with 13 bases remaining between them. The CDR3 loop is CASSSKYRDYEQYF. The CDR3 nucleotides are TGTGCCAGCAGTTCAAAATACAGGGACTACGAGCAGTACTTC.

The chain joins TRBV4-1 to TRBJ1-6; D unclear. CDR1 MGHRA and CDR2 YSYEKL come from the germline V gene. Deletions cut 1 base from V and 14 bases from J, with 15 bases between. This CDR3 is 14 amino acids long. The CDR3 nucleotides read TGCGCCAGCAGCCAAGTCTTCCAGTCTCAAACCCTCCACTTT. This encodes CASSQVFQSQTLHF.

For the CDR3, the DNA is TGTGCCAGCAGCCAGGGAATAGCGGGATTGAGGTACAATGAGCAGTTCTTC. As protein: CASSQGIAGLRYNEQFF. The rearrangement joins TRBV4-2 to TRBJ2-1; the match to TRBD2 covers 8 bases. Germline V CDR1 and CDR2: LGHNA, YNFKEQ. The CDR3 contains 17 residues. Trimming cost V 3 bases and J 4 bases; bases outside gene matches: 11.

CDR3 in DNA: TGTGCCAGCAGCTCGACGGACAGGGCCACCGGGGAGCTGTTTTTT. This sequence encodes CASSSTDRATGELFF. This chain links TRBV28 with TRBJ2-2, with 8 positions matching TRBD1. The CDR3 is 15 amino acids. The V and J ends lost 6 bases and 4 bases, in that order; junction bases with no gene match: 7. In germline, CDR1 is MDHEN, CDR2 SYDVKM. The variable domain in full, with the rest retrieved from reference TRBV28 and TRBJ2-2, is DVKVTQSSRYLVKRTGEKVFLECVQDMDHENMFWYRQDPGLGLRLIYFSYDVKMKEKGDIPEGYSVSREKKERFSLILESASTNQTSMYLCASSSTDRATGELFFGEGSRLTVL.

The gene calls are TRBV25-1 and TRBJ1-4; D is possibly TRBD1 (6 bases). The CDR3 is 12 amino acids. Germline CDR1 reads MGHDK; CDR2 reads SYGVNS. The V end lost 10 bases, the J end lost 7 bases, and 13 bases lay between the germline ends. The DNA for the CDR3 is TGTGCCACAAACGGACAGTCTGAAAAACTGTTTTTT. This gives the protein CATNGQSEKLFF.

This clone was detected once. CDR3 in amino acids: CASSLLGQGSYQPQHF. In DNA, the CDR3 is TGTGCCAGCTCACTTTTGGGACAGGGATCTTATCAGCCCCAGCATTTT. The chain carries TRBV18 and TRBJ1-5; 9 nucleotides line up with TRBD1. This CDR3 comprises 16 residues. Per the germline V gene, CDR1 is KGHSH and CDR2 is LQKENI. The ends lost 4 bases at V and 5 bases at J; junction bases unmatched: 9.

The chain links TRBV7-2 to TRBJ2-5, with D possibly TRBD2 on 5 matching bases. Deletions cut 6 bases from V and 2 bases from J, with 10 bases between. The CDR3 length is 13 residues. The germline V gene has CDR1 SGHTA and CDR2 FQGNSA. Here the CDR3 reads CASRRTVQETQYF. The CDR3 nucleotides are TGTGCCAGCAGAAGGACTGTTCAAGAGACCCAGTACTTC.

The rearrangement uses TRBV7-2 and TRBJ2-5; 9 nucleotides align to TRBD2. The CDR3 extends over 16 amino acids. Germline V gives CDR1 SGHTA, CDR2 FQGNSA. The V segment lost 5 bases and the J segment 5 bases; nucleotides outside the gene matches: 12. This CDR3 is CASSPPGGRAVETQYF. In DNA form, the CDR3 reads TGTGCCAGCAGCCCCCCCGGCGGGAGGGCTGTGGAGACCCAGTACTTC.

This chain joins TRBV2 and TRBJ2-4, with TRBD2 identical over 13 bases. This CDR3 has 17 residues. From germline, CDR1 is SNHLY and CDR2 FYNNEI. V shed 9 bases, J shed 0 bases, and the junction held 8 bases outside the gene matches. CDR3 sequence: CASSGTSGALAKNIQYF. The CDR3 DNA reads TGTGCCAGTTCCGGGACTAGCGGGGCTCTAGCCAAAAACATTCAGTACTTC.

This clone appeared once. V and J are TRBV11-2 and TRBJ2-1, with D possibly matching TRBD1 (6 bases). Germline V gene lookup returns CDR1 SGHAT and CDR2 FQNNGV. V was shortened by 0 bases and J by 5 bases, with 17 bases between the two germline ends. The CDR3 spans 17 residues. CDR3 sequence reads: CASSLDVSAGAHNEQFF. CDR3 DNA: TGTGCCAGCAGCTTAGATGTTTCGGCAGGGGCCCACAATGAGCAGTTCTTC.

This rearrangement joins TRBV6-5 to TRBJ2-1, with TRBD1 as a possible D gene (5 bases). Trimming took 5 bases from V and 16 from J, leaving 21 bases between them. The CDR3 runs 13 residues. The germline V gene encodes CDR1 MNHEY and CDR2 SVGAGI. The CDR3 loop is CASSNGAASVVFF. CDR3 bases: TGTGCCAGCAGTAATGGGGCGGCCTCCGTGGTTTTCTTC.

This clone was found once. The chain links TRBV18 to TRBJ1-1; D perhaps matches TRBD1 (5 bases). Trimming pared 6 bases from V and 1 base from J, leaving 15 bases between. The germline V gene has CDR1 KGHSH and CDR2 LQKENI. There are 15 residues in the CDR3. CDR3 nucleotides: TGTGCCAGCTCGTCCGCGGGGCTAAGGAACACTGAAGCTTTCTTT. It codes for CASSSAGLRNTEAFF. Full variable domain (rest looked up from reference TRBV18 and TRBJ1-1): NAGVMQNPRHLVRRRGQEARLRCSPMKGHSHVYWYRQLPEEGLKFMVYLQKENIIDESGMPKERFSAEFPKEGPSILRIQQVVRGDSAAYFCASSSAGLRNTEAFFGQGTRLTVV.

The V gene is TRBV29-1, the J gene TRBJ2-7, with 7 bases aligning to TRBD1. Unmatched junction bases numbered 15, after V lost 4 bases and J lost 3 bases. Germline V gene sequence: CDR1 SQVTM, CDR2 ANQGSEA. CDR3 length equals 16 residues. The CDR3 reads CSVGTGISIGDYEQYF. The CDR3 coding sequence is TGCAGCGTTGGGACAGGCATCTCAATAGGCGACTACGAGCAGTACTTC.

CDR3 sequence: CASSLGFDRAETQYF. CDR3 bases: TGTGCCAGCAGCTTAGGATTCGACAGGGCCGAGACCCAGTACTTC. The chain has TRBV13 and TRBJ2-5; 7 bases are shared with TRBD1. J gave up 5 bases and V 0 bases, and 6 bases lay outside the gene matches. Germline V gives CDR1 PRHDT, CDR2 FYEKMQ (reference sequence). This CDR3 spans 15 amino acids. Complete variable domain (other parts from reference TRBV13 and TRBJ2-5): AAGVIQSPRHLIKEKRETATLKCYPIPRHDTVYWYQQGPGQDPQFLISFYEKMQSDKGSIPDRFSAQQFSDYHSELNMSSLELGDSALYFCASSLGFDRAETQYFGPGTRLLVL.

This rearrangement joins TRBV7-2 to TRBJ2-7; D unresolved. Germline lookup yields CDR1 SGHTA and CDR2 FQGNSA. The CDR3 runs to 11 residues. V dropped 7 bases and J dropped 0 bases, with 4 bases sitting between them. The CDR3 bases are TGTGCCAGCACCAGCTCCTACGAGCAGTACTTC. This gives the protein CASTSSYEQYF.

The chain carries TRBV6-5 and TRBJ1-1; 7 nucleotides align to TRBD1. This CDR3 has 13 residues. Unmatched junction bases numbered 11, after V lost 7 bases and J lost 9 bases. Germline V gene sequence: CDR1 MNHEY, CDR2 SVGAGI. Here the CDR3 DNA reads TGTGCCAGCACCCAGACAGGGAAAGGGAAAGCTTTCTTT. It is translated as CASTQTGKGKAFF.

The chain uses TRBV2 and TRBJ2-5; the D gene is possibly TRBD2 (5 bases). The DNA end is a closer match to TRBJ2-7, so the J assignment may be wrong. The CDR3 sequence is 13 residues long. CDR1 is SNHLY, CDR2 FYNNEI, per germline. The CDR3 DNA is TGTGCCAGCAGTGAAGGAGGGTCCTACGAGCAGTACTTC. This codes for CASSEGGSYEQYF.

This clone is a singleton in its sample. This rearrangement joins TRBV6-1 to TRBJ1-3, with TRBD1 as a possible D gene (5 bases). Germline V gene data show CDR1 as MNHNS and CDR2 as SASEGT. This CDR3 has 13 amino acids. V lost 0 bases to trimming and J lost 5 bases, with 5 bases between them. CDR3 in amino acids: CASSEAGRNTIYF. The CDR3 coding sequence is TGTGCCAGCAGTGAAGCGGGACGAAACACCATATATTTT.

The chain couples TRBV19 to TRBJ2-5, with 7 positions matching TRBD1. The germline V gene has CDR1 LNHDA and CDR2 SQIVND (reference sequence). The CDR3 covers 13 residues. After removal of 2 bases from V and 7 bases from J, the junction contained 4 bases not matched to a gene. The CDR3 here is CASSISPGGTQYF. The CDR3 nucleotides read TGTGCCAGTAGTATATCCCCAGGGGGGACCCAGTACTTC.

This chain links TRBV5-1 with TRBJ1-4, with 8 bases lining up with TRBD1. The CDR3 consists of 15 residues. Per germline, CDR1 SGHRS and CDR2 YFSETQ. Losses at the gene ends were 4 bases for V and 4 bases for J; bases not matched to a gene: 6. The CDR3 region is CASSQGQDFNEKLFF. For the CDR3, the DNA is TGCGCCAGCAGCCAGGGACAGGACTTTAATGAAAAACTGTTTTTT.

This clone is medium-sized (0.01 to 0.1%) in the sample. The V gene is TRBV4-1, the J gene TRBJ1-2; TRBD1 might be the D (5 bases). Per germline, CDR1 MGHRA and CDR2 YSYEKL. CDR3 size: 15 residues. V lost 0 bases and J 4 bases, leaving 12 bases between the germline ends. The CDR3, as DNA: TGCGCCAGCAGCCAAGAGCAGGGCGGGGGCTATGGCTACACCTTC. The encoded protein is CASSQEQGGGYGYTF.

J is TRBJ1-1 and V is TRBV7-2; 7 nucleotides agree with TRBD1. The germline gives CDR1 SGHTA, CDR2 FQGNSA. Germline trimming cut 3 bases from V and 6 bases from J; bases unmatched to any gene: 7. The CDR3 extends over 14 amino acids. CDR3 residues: CASSLVTGAAEAFF. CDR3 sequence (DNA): TGTGCCAGCAGCTTGGTCACAGGGGCGGCTGAAGCTTTCTTT.